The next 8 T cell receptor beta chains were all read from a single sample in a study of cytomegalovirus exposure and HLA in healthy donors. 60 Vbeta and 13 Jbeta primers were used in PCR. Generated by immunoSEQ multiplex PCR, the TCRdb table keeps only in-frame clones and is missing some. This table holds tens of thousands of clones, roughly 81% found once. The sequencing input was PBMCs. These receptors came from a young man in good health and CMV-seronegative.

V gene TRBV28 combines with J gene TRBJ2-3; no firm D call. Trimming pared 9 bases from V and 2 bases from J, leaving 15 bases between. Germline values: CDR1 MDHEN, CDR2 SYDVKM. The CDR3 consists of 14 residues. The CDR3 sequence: CASSMAVFTDTQYF. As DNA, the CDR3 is TGTGCCAGTTCGATGGCGGTATTCACAGATACGCAGTATTTT.

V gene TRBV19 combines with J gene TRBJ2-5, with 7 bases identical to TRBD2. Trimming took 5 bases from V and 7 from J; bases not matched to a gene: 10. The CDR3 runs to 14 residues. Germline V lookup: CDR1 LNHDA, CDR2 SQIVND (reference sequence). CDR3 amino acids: CASSSSGARGTQYF. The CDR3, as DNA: TGTGCCAGTAGTTCTAGCGGTGCACGCGGGACCCAGTACTTC.

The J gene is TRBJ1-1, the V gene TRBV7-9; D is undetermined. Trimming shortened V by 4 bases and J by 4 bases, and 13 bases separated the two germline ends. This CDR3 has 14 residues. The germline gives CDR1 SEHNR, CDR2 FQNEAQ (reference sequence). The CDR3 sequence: CASSSAGALTEAFF. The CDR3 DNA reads TGTGCCAGCAGCTCTGCCGGAGCCCTCACTGAAGCTTTCTTT.

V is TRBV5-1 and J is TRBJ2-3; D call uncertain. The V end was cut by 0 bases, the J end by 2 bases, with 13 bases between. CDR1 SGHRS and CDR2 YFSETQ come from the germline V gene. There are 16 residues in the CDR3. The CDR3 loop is CASSLGVVLNTDTQYF. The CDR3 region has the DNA TGCGCCAGCAGCTTGGGTGTCGTGCTAAACACAGATACGCAGTATTTT.

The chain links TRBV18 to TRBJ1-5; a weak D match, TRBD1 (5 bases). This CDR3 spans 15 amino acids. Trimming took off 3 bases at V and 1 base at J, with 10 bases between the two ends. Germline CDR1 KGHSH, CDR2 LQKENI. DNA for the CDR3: TGTGCCAGCTCACCCCCTGGGGGGAGCAATCAGCCCCAGCATTTT. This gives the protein CASSPPGGSNQPQHF. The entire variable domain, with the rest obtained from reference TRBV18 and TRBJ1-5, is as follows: NAGVMQNPRHLVRRRGQEARLRCSPMKGHSHVYWYRQLPEEGLKFMVYLQKENIIDESGMPKERFSAEFPKEGPSILRIQQVVRGDSAAYFCASSPPGGSNQPQHFGDGTRLSIL.

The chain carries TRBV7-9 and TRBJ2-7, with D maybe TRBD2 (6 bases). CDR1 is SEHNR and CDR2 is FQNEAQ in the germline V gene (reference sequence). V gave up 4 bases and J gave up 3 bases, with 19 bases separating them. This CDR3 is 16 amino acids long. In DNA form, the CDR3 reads TGTGCCAGCAGCTCAGCTACTGGGGGGAGCGACTACGAGCAGTACTTC. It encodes CASSSATGGSDYEQYF.

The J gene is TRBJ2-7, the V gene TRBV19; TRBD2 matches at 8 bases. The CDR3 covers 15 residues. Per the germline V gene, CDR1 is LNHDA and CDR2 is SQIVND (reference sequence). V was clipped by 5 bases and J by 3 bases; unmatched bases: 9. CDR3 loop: CASSSSWAGGYEQYF. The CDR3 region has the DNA TGTGCCAGTAGTTCCTCGTGGGCGGGAGGCTACGAGCAGTACTTC.

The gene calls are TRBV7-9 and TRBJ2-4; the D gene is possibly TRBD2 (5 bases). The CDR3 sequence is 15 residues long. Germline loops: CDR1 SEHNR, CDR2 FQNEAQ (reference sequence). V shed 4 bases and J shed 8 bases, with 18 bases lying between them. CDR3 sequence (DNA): TGTGCCAGCAGCTCTGCTGGGTCCGGGCGGGACATTCAGTACTTC. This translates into CASSSAGSGRDIQYF.